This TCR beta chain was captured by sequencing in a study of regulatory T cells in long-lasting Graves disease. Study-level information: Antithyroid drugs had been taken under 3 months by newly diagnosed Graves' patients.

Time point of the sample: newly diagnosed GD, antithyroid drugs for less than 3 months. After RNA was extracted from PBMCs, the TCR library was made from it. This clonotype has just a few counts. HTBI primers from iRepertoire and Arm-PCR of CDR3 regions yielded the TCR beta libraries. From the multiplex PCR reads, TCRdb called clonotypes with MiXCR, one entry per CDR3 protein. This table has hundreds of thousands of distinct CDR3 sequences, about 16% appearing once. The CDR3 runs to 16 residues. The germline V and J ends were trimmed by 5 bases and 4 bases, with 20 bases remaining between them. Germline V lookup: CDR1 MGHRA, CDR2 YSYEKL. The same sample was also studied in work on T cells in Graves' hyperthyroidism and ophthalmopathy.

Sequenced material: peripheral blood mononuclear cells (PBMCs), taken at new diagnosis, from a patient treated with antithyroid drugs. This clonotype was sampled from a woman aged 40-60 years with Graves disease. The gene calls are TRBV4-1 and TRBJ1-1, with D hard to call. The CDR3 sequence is CASSEVRWQAGTEAFF. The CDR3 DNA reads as TGCGCCAGCAGCGAAGTGAGGTGGCAGGCGGGCACTGAAGCTTTCTTT.